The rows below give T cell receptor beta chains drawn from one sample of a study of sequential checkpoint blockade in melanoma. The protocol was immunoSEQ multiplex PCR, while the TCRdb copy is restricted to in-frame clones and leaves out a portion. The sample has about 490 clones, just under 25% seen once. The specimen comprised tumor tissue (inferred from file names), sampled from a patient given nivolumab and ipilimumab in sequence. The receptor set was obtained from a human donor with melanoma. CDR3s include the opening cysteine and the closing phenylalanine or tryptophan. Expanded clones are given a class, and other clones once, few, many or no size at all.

CDR3aa: CASSEVGRNVREKLFF
v_gene: TRBV25-1
j_gene: TRBJ1-4
abundance: .

CDR3aa: CSVEMGGKTEAFF
v_gene: TRBV29-1
j_gene: TRBJ1-1
abundance: .

CDR3aa: CASSPVNREDEQFF
v_gene: TRBV18
j_gene: TRBJ2-1
abundance: .

CDR3aa: CASSYQDEWTGRNTEAFF
v_gene: TRBV6-8
j_gene: TRBJ1-1
abundance: few

CDR3aa: CAWSVFWGQGEKLFF
v_gene: TRBV30
j_gene: TRBJ1-4
abundance: .